One sample yielded the 24 T cell receptor beta chains listed below, sequenced in a study of T cell responses to AZD1222 COVID-19 vaccine. This table comes from immunoSEQ multiplex PCR, and its TCRdb copy is limited to in-frame clones, with some not included. Seen here are approximately 200,000 clones, roughly 93% observed once, and the top ten hold roughly a tenth. Source: peripheral blood, taken on day 0 of AZD1222 vaccination. These receptors originate from an adult in good health.

V usage is TRBV18 and J usage is TRBJ2-1; D is uncertain. V lost 0 bases and J lost 5, with 11 bases in between. Looked up from germline, CDR1 is KGHSH and CDR2 is LQKENI. The CDR3 runs 15 residues. CDR3 sequence (DNA): TGTGCCAGCTCACCACCGTTTGGGGAAAACAATGAGCAGTTCTTC. This gives the protein CASSPPFGENNEQFF.

The chain recombines TRBV29-1 with TRBJ1-1; D may be TRBD1 (6 bases). The CDR3 extends over 13 amino acids. Trimming removed 3 bases from V and 4 bases from J, with 12 bases in between. Germline loops: CDR1 SQVTM, CDR2 ANQGSEA. CDR3 sequence: CSVETRGGTEAFF. For the CDR3, the DNA is TGCAGCGTTGAGACCAGGGGAGGCACTGAAGCTTTCTTT.

The V call is TRBV7-2, the J call TRBJ2-7, with D hard to call. V lost 6 bases and J 0 bases, leaving 15 bases between the germline ends. Germline CDR1 is SGHTA and CDR2 is FQGNSA. CDR3 size: 15 residues. The CDR3 DNA reads TGTGCCAGCAGAGTTACCGCAGGTTCCTCCTACGAGCAGTACTTC. It yields the protein CASRVTAGSSYEQYF.

As DNA, the CDR3 is TGTGCCAGCTCGCAATCCCGGACAGGGGGAGGTGAGACCCAGTACTTC. Translated, it gives CASSQSRTGGGETQYF. This sequence joins TRBV18 and TRBJ2-5; 10 bases line up with TRBD1. The CDR3 totals 16 residues. Germline loops: CDR1 KGHSH, CDR2 LQKENI. With 6 bases clipped from V and 5 bases from J, the junction kept 12 bases outside the gene matches.

This chain joins TRBV7-9 and TRBJ1-1; unclear D gene. V was trimmed by 3 bases and J by 1 base, leaving 9 bases between them. CDR3 length: 14 amino acids. CDR1 is SEHNR, CDR2 FQNEAQ, per germline (reference sequence). The CDR3 bases are TGTGCCAGCAGCTTCAGCGCAGCGAACACTGAAGCTTTCTTT. Amino acid sequence: CASSFSAANTEAFF. Supplemented by reference TRBV7-9 and TRBJ1-1, the full variable domain reads DTGVSQNPRHKITKRGQNVTFRCDPISEHNRLYWYRQTLGQGPEFLTYFQNEAQLEKSRLLSDRFSAERPKGSFSTLEIQRTEQGDSAMYLCASSFSAANTEAFFGQGTRLTVV.

The chain carries TRBV5-4 and TRBJ2-1; a possible D gene is TRBD2 (5 bases). Trimming cost V 4 bases and J 8 bases, with 19 bases left between them. The CDR3 sequence is 15 residues long. Germline assignment: CDR1 SGHNT and CDR2 YYREEE (reference sequence). The CDR3 spells CASSRVGDKRDEQFF. The CDR3 DNA sequence: TGTGCCAGCAGCCGGGTCGGGGATAAGAGGGATGAGCAGTTCTTC.

This chain links TRBV28 with TRBJ1-4, with 9 positions matching TRBD1. The length of the CDR3 is 19 residues. The germline CDR1 and CDR2 sequences are MDHEN and SYDVKM. Trimming at V came to 5 bases and at J to 0 bases, leaving 13 bases not matched to a gene. The CDR3 loop reads CASSLPGQGVLTTNEKLFF. For the CDR3, the DNA is TGTGCCAGCAGTCTTCCGGGACAGGGAGTCCTGACAACTAATGAAAAACTGTTTTTT.

For this clone: This same CDR3 is encoded by further DNA sequences in the sample. The chain employs TRBV14 and TRBJ2-7; the D gene is possibly TRBD1 (6 bases). Germline assignment: CDR1 SGHDN and CDR2 FVKESK. This CDR3 has 14 amino acids. The V end was cut by 1 base, the J end by 2 bases, with 9 bases between. CDR3 residues: CASSQVQGPYEQYF. In nucleotides, the CDR3 is TGTGCCAGCAGCCAAGTCCAGGGGCCCTACGAGCAGTACTTC.

This clone has a single count. The rearrangement uses TRBV19 and TRBJ2-4; the D is unclear. Germline-derived CDR1 and CDR2 are LNHDA and SQIVND (reference sequence). V was cut by 3 bases and J by 0 bases, with 9 bases left in between. This CDR3 spans 15 amino acids. The CDR3 region is CASSMQSIAKNIQYF. CDR3 nucleotide sequence: TGTGCCAGTAGTATGCAGTCGATAGCCAAAAACATTCAGTACTTC. Filled out from reference TRBV19 and TRBJ2-4, the complete variable domain reads DGGITQSPKYLFRKEGQNVTLSCEQNLNHDAMYWYRQDPGQGLRLIYYSQIVNDFQKGDIAEGYSVSREKKESFPLTVTSAQKNPTAFYLCASSMQSIAKNIQYFGAGTRLSVL.

This clone was detected once. The gene calls are TRBV4-2 and TRBJ1-1; D ambiguous. V lost 4 bases and J lost 1, with 10 bases in between. The CDR3 contains 14 residues. Germline CDR1 reads LGHNA; CDR2 reads YNFKEQ. CDR3: CASSPNVQNTEAFF. CDR3 DNA: TGTGCCAGCAGCCCCAATGTACAGAACACTGAAGCTTTCTTT.

The genes are TRBV2 and TRBJ1-2; D not resolved. Per the germline V gene, CDR1 is SNHLY and CDR2 is FYNNEI. V was trimmed by 3 bases and J by 8 bases, leaving 10 bases between them. The CDR3 length is 12 residues. CDR3: CASSDSLGGYTF. The CDR3 nucleotides read TGTGCCAGCAGTGATTCACTGGGCGGCTACACCTTC.

The chain carries TRBV4-1 and TRBJ1-2, with D tentatively TRBD1 (6 bases). Germline assignment: CDR1 MGHRA and CDR2 YSYEKL. Trimming pared 0 bases from V and 2 bases from J, leaving 16 bases between. This CDR3 is 17 amino acids long. The chain's CDR3 is CASSQEPLTGQNYGYTF. The CDR3 bases are TGCGCCAGCAGCCAAGAGCCCCTGACAGGCCAGAACTATGGCTACACCTTC.

This clone has only one observation. The V call is TRBV25-1, the J call TRBJ2-1; 10 bases fit TRBD1. The CDR3 runs to 15 residues. The trim removed 4 bases at V and 3 bases at J, leaving 3 bases unmatched. Germline CDR1 is MGHDK and CDR2 is SYGVNS. CDR3 DNA: TGTGCCAGCAGTGGGACAGGGGGTGTCTACAATGAGCAGTTCTTC. Translated, it gives CASSGTGGVYNEQFF.

This chain uses TRBV11-2 with TRBJ1-6, with a possible D match to TRBD1 (5 bases). The CDR3 consists of 15 residues. Germline V gene lookup returns CDR1 SGHAT and CDR2 FQNNGV. The V and J ends lost 6 bases and 6 bases respectively, with 15 bases between them. Here the CDR3 reads CASRSEGARNSPLHF. CDR3 coding DNA: TGTGCCAGCAGATCAGAAGGGGCGCGTAATTCACCCCTCCACTTT.

This rearrangement joins TRBV7-8 to TRBJ2-1; 12 bases match TRBD2. The CDR3 covers 17 residues. The V gene's germline CDR1 is SGHVS and CDR2 FQNEAQ. Germline trimming cut 0 bases from V and 2 bases from J; bases unmatched to any gene: 2. CDR3 amino acids: CASSLARLAGAYNEQFF. CDR3 DNA: TGTGCCAGCAGCTTAGCCCGACTAGCGGGAGCCTACAATGAGCAGTTCTTC.

The chain combines TRBV7-3 with TRBJ2-2; 12 positions agree with TRBD2. With 5 bases clipped from V and 0 bases from J, the junction kept 7 bases outside the gene matches. The CDR3 spans 18 residues. Germline CDR1 reads SGHTA; CDR2 reads FQGTGA. CDR3 loop: CASSLLAGGLANTGELFF. CDR3 coding DNA: TGTGCCAGCAGCCTACTAGCGGGAGGCCTCGCGAACACCGGGGAGCTGTTTTTT. Using reference TRBV7-3 and TRBJ2-2 for the parts outside the CDR3, the full variable domain is GAGVSQTPSNKVTEKGKYVELRCDPISGHTALYWYRQSLGQGPEFLIYFQGTGAADDSGLPNDRFFAVRPEGSVSTLKIQRTERGDSAVYLCASSLLAGGLANTGELFFGEGSRLTVL.

The CDR3 sequence: CASSHVARDTTYEQYF. In DNA form, the CDR3 reads TGTGCCAGCAGCCACGTCGCCCGGGACACCACCTACGAGCAGTACTTC. This rearrangement joins TRBV4-2 to TRBJ2-7, with D maybe TRBD1 (6 bases). Germline CDR1 LGHNA, CDR2 YNFKEQ. With 3 bases removed from V and 2 bases from J, the gap between germline ends came to 17 bases. This CDR3 comprises 16 residues.

The chain employs TRBV3-1 (or the pseudogene TRBV3-2) and TRBJ2-4, with 7 bases lining up with TRBD1. V lost 5 bases and J lost 0; bases outside the gene matches: 4. Germline CDR1 is LGHDT and CDR2 is YNNKEL (reference sequence). The CDR3 is 15 amino acids. CDR3 amino acids: CASSSRDRAKNIQYF. CDR3 DNA sequence: TGTGCCAGCAGCTCCCGGGACAGAGCCAAAAACATTCAGTACTTC.

This sequence joins TRBV28 and TRBJ1-2; no clear D. The CDR3 totals 15 residues. Trimming pared 3 bases from V and 2 bases from J, leaving 13 bases between. Looked up from germline, CDR1 is MDHEN and CDR2 is SYDVKM. The CDR3 region is CASSFSIITNYGYTF. CDR3 sequence (DNA): TGTGCCAGCAGTTTTAGCATAATCACCAACTATGGCTACACCTTC.

The V call is TRBV4-1, the J call TRBJ1-4; 7 bases are a match to TRBD1. V dropped 2 bases and J dropped 7; count of bases not matched to a gene: 7. The germline V gene encodes CDR1 MGHRA and CDR2 YSYEKL. CDR3 length: 15 amino acids. The DNA for the CDR3 is TGCGCCAGCAGCCAAAAGGGGGCCGATTTTGAAAAACTGTTTTTT. Its translation: CASSQKGADFEKLFF.

This clone occurred once. V usage is TRBV27 and J usage is TRBJ1-5, with D uncertain. Trimming stripped 0 bases from V and 1 base from J, with 13 bases between. The CDR3 consists of 17 residues. Germline V gene sequence: CDR1 MNHEY, CDR2 SMNVEV (reference sequence). As DNA, the CDR3 is TGTGCCAGCAGTTTATCGGCAAACCTTGGGAGCAATCAGCCCCAGCATTTT. This codes for CASSLSANLGSNQPQHF.

The chain recombines TRBV28 with TRBJ1-6; 10 nucleotides match TRBD1. Germline trimming cut 6 bases from V and 10 bases from J; bases unmatched to any gene: 6. Germline values: CDR1 MDHEN, CDR2 SYDVKM. This CDR3 is 14 amino acids long. The CDR3 loop is CASRDRDRGSPLHF. The CDR3 DNA follows: TGTGCCAGCAGGGATAGGGACAGGGGATCACCCCTCCACTTT.

Details on this clone: The junction departs from the called germline gene at one end, perhaps through a read error. The chain couples TRBV10-3 to TRBJ2-1, with TRBD1 matching over 7 bases. The CDR3 has 15 residues. Per the germline V gene, CDR1 is ENHRY and CDR2 is SYGVKD. The CDR3 DNA reads as TGTGCTATCAGTGAGGGGGCAGGCTCCTACAATGAGCAGTTCTTC. It encodes CAISEGAGSYNEQFF.

The chain is built from TRBV6-2 or TRBV6-3 and TRBJ2-7, with a weak D call TRBD2 (6 bases). CDR1 is MNHEY and CDR2 is SVGEGT in the germline V gene. V was pared by 0 bases and J by 7 bases, with 10 bases between. There are 13 residues in the CDR3. CDR3 amino acids: CASSYSGGMEQYF. Here the CDR3 DNA reads TGTGCCAGCAGTTACTCCGGGGGAATGGAGCAGTACTTC.